The next 2 T cell receptor beta chains were all read from a single sample in a study of cytotoxic CD8 clonotypes in ibrutinib-treated CLL. TCRdb keeps only in-frame clones here, not all; method: immunoSEQ multiplex PCR. The sample yields fewer than 400,000 clones, roughly 71% seen once. The material sequenced was PBMCs, taken after 36 months of ibrutinib treatment. These receptors originate from a human donor with chronic lymphocytic leukemia.

This clone appeared once. This chain links TRBV12-5 with TRBJ2-1; 9 bases map to TRBD1. This CDR3 spans 16 amino acids. V was pared by 4 bases and J by 3 bases, with 7 bases of the junction left unmatched. Germline V gene data show CDR1 as LGHNT and CDR2 as FRNRAP. CDR3 nucleotide sequence: TGTGCTAGTGGTTCGGGACAGGGAACTGTCTACAATGAGCAGTTCTTC. Translated, it gives CASGSGQGTVYNEQFF.

This clone occurred once. The CDR3 spells CASSGTSGRAREQFF. DNA for the CDR3: TGTGCCAGCAGCGGGACTAGCGGGAGGGCCCGGGAGCAGTTCTTC. The chain carries TRBV9 and TRBJ2-1, with 15 bases fitting TRBD2. The CDR3 loop spans 15 amino acids. With V trimmed by 3 bases and J by 10 bases, 5 bases remained unmatched. Germline loops: CDR1 SGDLS, CDR2 YYNGEE. Complete variable domain (other parts from reference TRBV9 and TRBJ2-1): DSGVTQTPKHLITATGQRVTLRCSPRSGDLSVYWYQQSLDQGLQFLIQYYNGEERAKGNILERFSAQQFPDLHSELNLSSLELGDSALYFCASSGTSGRAREQFFGPGTRLTVL.